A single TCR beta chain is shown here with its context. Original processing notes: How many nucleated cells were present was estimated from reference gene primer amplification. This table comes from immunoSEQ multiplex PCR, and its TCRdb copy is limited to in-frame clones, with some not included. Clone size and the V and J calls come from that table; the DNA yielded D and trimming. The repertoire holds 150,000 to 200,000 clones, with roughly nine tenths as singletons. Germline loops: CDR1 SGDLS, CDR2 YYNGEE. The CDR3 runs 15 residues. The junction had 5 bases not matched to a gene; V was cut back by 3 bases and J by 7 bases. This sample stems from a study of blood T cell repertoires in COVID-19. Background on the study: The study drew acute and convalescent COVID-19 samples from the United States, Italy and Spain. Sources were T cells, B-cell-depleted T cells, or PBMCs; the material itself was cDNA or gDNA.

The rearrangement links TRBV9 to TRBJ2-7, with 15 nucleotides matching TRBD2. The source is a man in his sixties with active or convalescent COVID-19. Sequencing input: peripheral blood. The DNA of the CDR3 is TGTGCCAGCAGCGGGACTAGCGGGGGGGCATCGGAGCAGTACTTC. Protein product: CASSGTSGGASEQYF.